A selection of T cell receptor beta chains follows, all from one sample in a study of T cell responses to AZD1222 COVID-19 vaccine. TCRdb's table, derived via immunoSEQ multiplex PCR, lists solely in-frame clones and lacks some. The sample comprises some 120,000 clones, about 85% of which are singletons, and over 5.5% rests with the top ten. The sample here was peripheral blood, taken on day 0 of AZD1222 vaccination. The origin of the receptors is an adult in good health. CDR3s include the opening cysteine and the closing phenylalanine or tryptophan. The order of the fields is J gene, clone size, V gene, D gene, CDR3 protein, CDR3 DNA. The D gene is left open where the match is weak. Part of the rows lack a size; the others show once, few, many or a class for expanded clones.

j_gene: TRBJ1-4; abundance: -; v_gene: TRBV7-2; d_gene: -; CDR3aa: CASSLSAGNEKLFF; CDR3nt: TGTGCCAGCAGCTTATCGGCGGGGAATGAAAAACTGTTTTTT
j_gene: TRBJ2-7; abundance: -; v_gene: TRBV28; d_gene: TRBD1; CDR3aa: CASSSPSSTGNYEQYF; CDR3nt: TGTGCCAGCAGTTCCCCCTCCTCGACAGGGAACTACGAGCAGTACTTC
j_gene: TRBJ2-7; abundance: -; v_gene: TRBV12-3/TRBV12-4; d_gene: -; CDR3aa: CASSRRDFLGQYF; CDR3nt: TGTGCCAGCAGTCGCCGGGACTTTTTAGGGCAGTACTTC
j_gene: TRBJ2-1; abundance: -; v_gene: TRBV5-1; d_gene: -; CDR3aa: CASSPSRGSPYNEQFF; CDR3nt: TGCGCCAGCAGCCCTTCCCGGGGGTCCCCGTACAATGAGCAGTTCTTC
j_gene: TRBJ2-2; abundance: -; v_gene: TRBV6-5; d_gene: -; CDR3aa: CASSSRGALGELFF; CDR3nt: TGTGCCAGCAGTTCTAGGGGGGCACTCGGGGAGCTGTTTTTT
j_gene: TRBJ2-3; abundance: many; v_gene: TRBV2; d_gene: TRBD1; CDR3aa: CATGGTGFSTDTQYF; CDR3nt: TGTGCCACCGGAGGGACAGGCTTTTCGACAGATACGCAGTATTTT
j_gene: TRBJ1-6; abundance: -; v_gene: TRBV30; d_gene: TRBD1; CDR3aa: CAWSVGQAAYNSPLHF; CDR3nt: TGTGCCTGGAGTGTAGGACAGGCAGCCTATAATTCACCCCTCCACTTT
j_gene: TRBJ2-1; abundance: few; v_gene: TRBV6-2/TRBV6-3; d_gene: TRBD2; CDR3aa: CASSLGTSGGHEQFF; CDR3nt: TGTGCCAGCAGCCTAGGGACTAGCGGGGGGCATGAGCAGTTCTTC
j_gene: TRBJ1-1; abundance: once; v_gene: TRBV28; d_gene: -; CDR3aa: CASRSPGPKNTEAFF; CDR3nt: TGTGCCAGCAGATCTCCGGGACCGAAAAACACTGAAGCTTTCTTT
j_gene: TRBJ1-5; abundance: few; v_gene: TRBV5-8; d_gene: -; CDR3aa: CASSLGEGSRNQPQHF; CDR3nt: TGTGCCAGCAGCTTGGGCGAGGGGTCGCGCAATCAGCCCCAGCATTTT
j_gene: TRBJ1-4; abundance: -; v_gene: TRBV7-8; d_gene: -; CDR3aa: CASSPKTNEKLFF; CDR3nt: TGTGCCAGCAGCCCTAAGACTAATGAAAAACTGTTTTTT
j_gene: TRBJ2-2; abundance: few; v_gene: TRBV30; d_gene: TRBD1; CDR3aa: CAWAGTGLDTGELFF; CDR3nt: TGTGCCTGGGCCGGGACAGGACTGGACACCGGGGAGCTGTTTTTT
j_gene: TRBJ2-2; abundance: -; v_gene: TRBV27; d_gene: TRBD1; CDR3aa: CASRGQGRTGELFF; CDR3nt: TGTGCCAGCAGAGGACAGGGACGCACCGGGGAGCTGTTTTTT
j_gene: TRBJ1-3; abundance: -; v_gene: TRBV13; d_gene: -; CDR3aa: CASSPGTSNSGNTIYF; CDR3nt: TGTGCCAGCAGCCCGGGGACATCCAACTCTGGAAACACCATATATTTT
j_gene: TRBJ2-5; abundance: -; v_gene: TRBV9; d_gene: -; CDR3aa: CASSVSRGQETQYF; CDR3nt: TGTGCCAGCAGCGTAAGCAGGGGCCAAGAGACCCAGTACTTC
j_gene: TRBJ1-3; abundance: -; v_gene: TRBV27; d_gene: -; CDR3aa: CASSRGASGNTIYF; CDR3nt: TGTGCCAGCAGTCGGGGTGCTTCTGGAAACACCATATATTTT
j_gene: TRBJ1-5; abundance: -; v_gene: TRBV6-5; d_gene: -; CDR3aa: CASSLQGGQPQHF; CDR3nt: TGTGCCAGCAGCCTACAGGGCGGGCAGCCCCAGCATTTT
j_gene: TRBJ2-3; abundance: -; v_gene: TRBV29-1; d_gene: -; CDR3aa: CSVLHRDRVITDTQYF; CDR3nt: TGCAGCGTTCTACACAGAGACAGAGTGATCACAGATACGCAGTATTTT
j_gene: TRBJ1-2; abundance: -; v_gene: TRBV28; d_gene: -; CDR3aa: CASTPTGGGYTF; CDR3nt: TGTGCCAGCACCCCAACAGGCGGAGGCTACACCTTC
j_gene: TRBJ1-1; abundance: -; v_gene: TRBV6-5; d_gene: -; CDR3aa: CASSYYTEAFF; CDR3nt: TGTGCCAGCAGTTACTACACTGAAGCTTTCTTT
j_gene: TRBJ1-3; abundance: -; v_gene: TRBV19; d_gene: -; CDR3aa: CASSIRASGNTIYF; CDR3nt: TGTGCCAGTAGTATAAGGGCCTCTGGAAACACCATATATTTT
j_gene: TRBJ1-5; abundance: -; v_gene: TRBV2; d_gene: -; CDR3aa: CASSGAGTHQPQHF; CDR3nt: TGTGCCAGCAGTGGAGCAGGGACCCATCAGCCCCAGCATTTT
j_gene: TRBJ1-6; abundance: -; v_gene: TRBV10-3; d_gene: -; CDR3aa: CAIKRSESYNSPLHF; CDR3nt: TGTGCCATCAAACGTTCGGAGTCCTATAATTCACCCCTCCACTTT
j_gene: TRBJ1-1; abundance: -; v_gene: TRBV28; d_gene: -; CDR3aa: CASSAQVMDTEAFF; CDR3nt: TGTGCCAGCAGTGCACAGGTTATGGACACTGAAGCTTTCTTT
j_gene: TRBJ1-2; abundance: -; v_gene: TRBV20-1; d_gene: -; CDR3aa: CSVKANYGYTF; CDR3nt: TGCAGTGTGAAGGCTAACTATGGCTACACCTTC
j_gene: TRBJ1-5; abundance: few; v_gene: TRBV19; d_gene: -; CDR3aa: CASSTLLGGASNQPQHF; CDR3nt: TGTGCCAGTAGTACCCTACTCGGGGGCGCTAGCAATCAGCCCCAGCATTTT
j_gene: TRBJ1-1; abundance: few; v_gene: TRBV4-3; d_gene: TRBD1; CDR3aa: CASRDRTARDTEAFF; CDR3nt: TGCGCCAGCAGGGACAGGACAGCGAGGGACACTGAAGCTTTCTTT
j_gene: TRBJ2-1; abundance: once; v_gene: TRBV19; d_gene: TRBD2; CDR3aa: CASSRALAGSLNEQFF; CDR3nt: TGTGCCAGTAGTAGGGCACTAGCGGGGTCCCTCAATGAGCAGTTCTTC
j_gene: TRBJ1-1; abundance: -; v_gene: TRBV19; d_gene: -; CDR3aa: CASTLSGGVEAFF; CDR3nt: TGTGCCAGTACCCTATCGGGGGGGGTTGAAGCTTTCTTT
j_gene: TRBJ1-1; abundance: -; v_gene: TRBV5-6; d_gene: TRBD1; CDR3aa: CASRETGDLNTEAFF; CDR3nt: TGTGCCAGCAGAGAAACAGGGGACTTGAACACTGAAGCTTTCTTT
j_gene: TRBJ2-1; abundance: -; v_gene: TRBV20-1; d_gene: -; CDR3aa: CSATRGPTRFF; CDR3nt: TGCAGTGCAACCCGTGGTCCCACGAGGTTCTTC
j_gene: TRBJ1-1; abundance: -; v_gene: TRBV7-3; d_gene: -; CDR3aa: CASSLSRDTEAFF; CDR3nt: TGTGCCAGCAGCTTATCCCGTGACACTGAAGCTTTCTTT
j_gene: TRBJ2-5; abundance: -; v_gene: TRBV5-6; d_gene: -; CDR3aa: CASSWGLGRGPTQYF; CDR3nt: TGTGCCAGCAGCTGGGGCTTAGGCAGGGGCCCGACCCAGTACTTC
j_gene: TRBJ1-1; abundance: -; v_gene: TRBV28; d_gene: -; CDR3aa: CASSFRGSEAFF; CDR3nt: TGTGCCAGCAGTTTCAGGGGCAGCGAAGCTTTCTTT
j_gene: TRBJ2-7; abundance: -; v_gene: TRBV28; d_gene: -; CDR3aa: CATGHLYEQYF; CDR3nt: TGTGCCACAGGACACCTCTACGAGCAGTACTTC
j_gene: TRBJ1-6; abundance: once; v_gene: TRBV6-5; d_gene: -; CDR3aa: CASRGGQQGSPLHF; CDR3nt: TGTGCCAGCAGGGGGGGCCAACAGGGTTCACCCCTCCACTTT
j_gene: TRBJ1-6; abundance: -; v_gene: TRBV6-5; d_gene: -; CDR3aa: CASSSTVENSPLHF; CDR3nt: TGTGCCAGCAGTTCGACGGTGGAAAATTCACCCCTCCACTTT
j_gene: TRBJ1-6; abundance: -; v_gene: TRBV7-2; d_gene: TRBD1; CDR3aa: CASSSRAGQIGSPLHF; CDR3nt: TGTGCCAGCAGCTCCCGGGCGGGACAGATAGGTTCACCCCTCCACTTT
j_gene: TRBJ1-6; abundance: -; v_gene: TRBV6-5; d_gene: -; CDR3aa: CASSYSVLNSPLHF; CDR3nt: TGTGCCAGCAGTTACTCGGTTCTTAATTCACCCCTCCACTTT
j_gene: TRBJ1-1; abundance: -; v_gene: TRBV12-3/TRBV12-4; d_gene: -; CDR3aa: CASSRTVYEAFF; CDR3nt: TGTGCCAGCAGTCGGACAGTTTATGAAGCTTTCTTT
j_gene: TRBJ1-2; abundance: -; v_gene: TRBV15; d_gene: -; CDR3aa: CATSRDLGGAYGYTF; CDR3nt: TGTGCCACCAGCAGGGACCTCGGGGGGGCCTATGGCTACACCTTC
j_gene: TRBJ2-1; abundance: -; v_gene: TRBV2; d_gene: -; CDR3aa: CASSRESREQFF; CDR3nt: TGTGCCAGCAGTAGGGAGTCGCGGGAGCAGTTCTTC
j_gene: TRBJ1-6; abundance: -; v_gene: TRBV20-1; d_gene: TRBD1; CDR3aa: CSASYRGAKKNSYNSPLHF; CDR3nt: TGCAGTGCTAGTTACAGGGGCGCAAAAAAAAACTCCTATAATTCACCCCTCCACTTT
j_gene: TRBJ1-2; abundance: once; v_gene: TRBV28; d_gene: TRBD1; CDR3aa: CASSFRDRGGWGYGYTF; CDR3nt: TGTGCCAGCAGTTTTAGGGACAGGGGAGGATGGGGCTATGGCTACACCTTC
j_gene: TRBJ2-2; abundance: once; v_gene: TRBV5-4; d_gene: TRBD2; CDR3aa: CASSLAGLAGGQDTGELFF; CDR3nt: TGTGCCAGCAGCTTGGCTGGGCTAGCGGGGGGGCAGGACACCGGGGAGCTGTTTTTT
j_gene: TRBJ1-1; abundance: -; v_gene: TRBV6-2/TRBV6-3; d_gene: -; CDR3aa: CASSYSLGETEAFF; CDR3nt: TGTGCCAGCAGTTATTCCCTCGGGGAGACTGAAGCTTTCTTT
j_gene: TRBJ2-6; abundance: -; v_gene: TRBV11-3; d_gene: -; CDR3aa: CASSFGGLSGANVLTF; CDR3nt: TGTGCCAGCAGCTTTGGCGGACTCTCTGGGGCCAACGTCCTGACTTTC
j_gene: TRBJ1-1; abundance: few; v_gene: TRBV28; d_gene: TRBD1; CDR3aa: CASSPRRQGVTEAFF; CDR3nt: TGTGCCAGCAGTCCCCGGAGACAGGGCGTCACTGAAGCTTTCTTT
j_gene: TRBJ2-1; abundance: -; v_gene: TRBV7-7; d_gene: TRBD2; CDR3aa: CASSLEGGLAGINNEQFF; CDR3nt: TGTGCTAGCAGCTTAGAGGGGGGACTAGCGGGGATCAACAATGAGCAGTTCTTC
j_gene: TRBJ2-2; abundance: -; v_gene: TRBV12-1; d_gene: -; CDR3aa: CASSFDVPLAGNNTGELFF; CDR3nt: TGTGCCAGCAGCTTCGACGTCCCCTTAGCGGGCAATAACACCGGGGAGCTGTTTTTT
j_gene: TRBJ1-2; abundance: -; v_gene: TRBV6-1; d_gene: -; CDR3aa: CASSEVRGSAGYTF; CDR3nt: TGTGCCAGCAGTGAAGTGCGAGGTAGTGCTGGCTACACCTTC
j_gene: TRBJ1-2; abundance: -; v_gene: TRBV29-1; d_gene: -; CDR3aa: CSVDGGSRYGYTF; CDR3nt: TGCAGCGTTGATGGGGGAAGTAGGTATGGCTACACCTTC
j_gene: TRBJ2-7; abundance: -; v_gene: TRBV9; d_gene: TRBD1; CDR3aa: CASSVGAGGAYEQYF; CDR3nt: TGTGCCAGCAGCGTAGGCGCAGGGGGAGCCTACGAGCAGTACTTC
j_gene: TRBJ2-1; abundance: -; v_gene: TRBV5-8; d_gene: -; CDR3aa: CASSLVAGTFGEQFF; CDR3nt: TGTGCCAGCAGCTTGGTTGCGGGGACCTTTGGTGAGCAGTTCTTC